The source of this T cell receptor (beta chain) is a study of CD8 T cells in ankylosing spondylitis. TCRdb reprocessed the 5' RACE reads with MiXCR, giving one entry per CDR3 protein. The repertoire has 300,000 to 350,000 distinct CDR3 sequences, 11% of them found once; the top ten carry 9.1%. Trimming took 7 bases from V and 5 from J, leaving 9 bases between them. Germline V gene sequence: CDR1 ENHRY, CDR2 SYGVKD. The CDR3 is 13 residues long. This clonotype was detected only a few times. The genes are TRBV10-3 and TRBJ1-6, with D perhaps matching TRBD1 (5 bases). Sample: blood, either unsorted or a sorted T cell fraction (not recorded which). This TCR was recovered from a female donor with ankylosing spondylitis or in good health (not recorded which). CDR3 DNA: TGTGCCATCACGAGACAGCATAATTCACCCCTCCACTTT. Amino acids: CAITRQHNSPLHF.